Shown below are 2 T cell receptor beta chains from a single sample sequenced in a study of monozygotic twins with inflammatory bowel disease (dated by TCRdb to the late 2010s). The receptor library was made with 5' RACE. The instrument was an Illumina HiSeq 2500. TCRdb reprocessed the reads and provides one entry for every CDR3 protein sequence; no DNA is given. This sample's table has entries for about 210,000 distinct CDR3 sequences. The top ten clones comprise roughly 1.7% of the sample. Material: blood. These receptors all stem from a human donor with ulcerative colitis or Crohn's disease, or a healthy co-twin of an affected twin (not recorded which).

The chain links TRBV5-1 to TRBJ2-2; the TCRdb D gene call, TRBD2, has no DNA to confirm it. Germline V gene lookup returns CDR1 SGHRS and CDR2 YFSETQ. This CDR3 region has 16 residues. CDR3 sequence reads: CASSLAVAGATGELFF.

CDR3: CASSPQSGPETQYF. The chain is built from TRBV7-2 and TRBJ2-5; TCRdb indicates TRBD1, and absent DNA this call remains unverified. This CDR3 region has 14 residues. Germline V gene data show CDR1 as SGHTA and CDR2 as FQGNSA.